Below, 27 T cell receptor beta chains from the same sample are listed, as sequenced in a study of pediatric ulcerative colitis. The repertoire was sequenced with immunoSEQ multiplex PCR; TCRdb's copy has only in-frame clones and lacks some. The profile covers about 36,000 clones, with around 73% appearing a single time and approximately 0.74% taken by the ten largest. During colonoscopy, one to two rectal pinch biopsies were collected. Sample: gut tissue. The receptor set was obtained from a boy between 10 and 17 years old with moderate ulcerative colitis.

This chain links TRBV2 with TRBJ2-3, with D perhaps TRBD1 (6 bases). Trimming took 3 bases from V and 3 from J, leaving 13 bases between them. Germline values: CDR1 SNHLY, CDR2 FYNNEI. The length of the CDR3 is 15 residues. The CDR3 DNA sequence: TGTGCCAGCAGTGACCAGGGGCGGATTACAGATACGCAGTATTTT. Amino acid sequence: CASSDQGRITDTQYF.

This clone turned up a few times. V gene TRBV30 combines with J gene TRBJ2-4; 8 nucleotides line up with TRBD1. Germline V CDR1 and CDR2: GTSNPN, SVGIG (reference sequence). The CDR3 length is 11 residues. V lost 5 bases to trimming and J lost 10 bases; unmatched junction nucleotides: 4. The CDR3 DNA follows: TGTGCCTGGCAAACAGGGGGTATTCAGTACTTC. This translates into CAWQTGGIQYF.

The gene calls are TRBV30 and TRBJ1-1; D is undetermined. The CDR3 is made up of 14 amino acids. Trimming pared 3 bases from V and 4 bases from J, leaving 15 bases between. Germline values: CDR1 GTSNPN, CDR2 SVGIG (reference sequence). As DNA, the CDR3 is TGTGCCTGGAGCGGGATGGGTAGAAGCACTGAAGCTTTCTTT. This sequence encodes CAWSGMGRSTEAFF.

V is TRBV11-3 and J is TRBJ2-2; tentative D call: TRBD1 (5 bases). The CDR3 sequence is 12 residues long. V was cut by 5 bases and J by 7 bases, with 8 bases left in between. The germline CDR1 and CDR2 sequences are SGHNT and YENEEA. CDR3 region: CASSQGDGELFF. CDR3 nucleotide sequence: TGTGCCAGCAGCCAAGGGGACGGGGAGCTGTTTTTT.

The chain combines TRBV5-1 with TRBJ2-7, with 12 bases identical to TRBD2. J lost 7 bases, V lost 0 bases, and 8 bases had no gene match. CDR1 is SGHRS, CDR2 YFSETQ, per germline. The CDR3 has 16 residues. CDR3 sequence (DNA): TGCGCCAGCAGCTTGGATGGACTAGCGGGGACGGGTGAGCAGTACTTC. Translating it yields CASSLDGLAGTGEQYF.

The chain uses TRBV10-1 and TRBJ2-1; 12 nucleotides agree with TRBD2. Germline CDR1 and CDR2: WNHNN and SYGVQD (reference sequence). V dropped 4 bases and J dropped 8; count of bases not matched to a gene: 12. This CDR3 contains 17 residues. The chain's CDR3 is CASSGGTSGPFEYEQFF. The CDR3 DNA follows: TGCGCCAGCAGTGGCGGGACTAGCGGGCCCTTTGAGTATGAGCAGTTCTTC.

This clone has just one count. V is TRBV19 and J is TRBJ1-2, with a weak D call TRBD1 (5 bases). Germline lookup yields CDR1 LNHDA and CDR2 SQIVND (reference sequence). The ends were cut back, 8 bases at V and 6 bases at J, with 13 bases in the middle. This CDR3 spans 12 amino acids. CDR3 sequence reads: CASWDSLDGYTF. The CDR3 region has the DNA TGTGCCAGTTGGGACTCCCTCGATGGCTACACCTTC.

This chain connects TRBV19 to TRBJ1-3; D uncertain. CDR1 and CDR2 from the germline V gene are LNHDA and SQIVND (reference sequence). Trimming took 1 base from V and 0 from J, leaving 10 bases between them. CDR3 length equals 16 residues. For the CDR3, the DNA is TGTGCCAGTAGTATAGGTACAGCGTTCTCTGGAAACACCATATATTTT. Its protein product is CASSIGTAFSGNTIYF.

The J gene is TRBJ1-6, the V gene TRBV5-4, with D tentatively TRBD1 (5 bases). V was cut by 1 base and J by 7 bases, with 9 bases left in between. Per the germline V gene, CDR1 is SGHNT and CDR2 is YYREEE (reference sequence). The CDR3 contains 14 residues. The CDR3 reads CASSLRGGNSPLHF. DNA for the CDR3: TGTGCCAGCAGCTTGAGGGGCGGGAATTCACCCCTCCACTTT.

The chain is built from TRBV6-6 and TRBJ1-2, with D unclear. CDR1 is MNHNY, CDR2 SVGAGI, per germline (reference sequence). V lost 2 bases to trimming and J lost 5 bases, with 9 bases between them. The CDR3 sequence is 13 residues long. CDR3 sequence reads: CASSYGSAYGYTF. DNA for the CDR3: TGTGCCAGCAGTTACGGCAGCGCGTATGGCTACACCTTC.

The chain's CDR3 is CASSIVGAGGPYNEQFF. DNA for the CDR3: TGTGCCAGTAGTATAGTAGGGGCGGGAGGACCCTACAATGAGCAGTTCTTC. The gene calls are TRBV19 and TRBJ2-1, with 8 bases matching TRBD2. The CDR3 is 17 amino acids. Trimming at V came to 1 base and at J to 2 bases, leaving 7 bases not matched to a gene. Per the germline V gene, CDR1 is LNHDA and CDR2 is SQIVND (reference sequence). Looking up the rest from reference TRBV19 and TRBJ2-1 gives the full variable domain: DGGITQSPKYLFRKEGQNVTLSCEQNLNHDAMYWYRQDPGQGLRLIYYSQIVNDFQKGDIAEGYSVSREKKESFPLTVTSAQKNPTAFYLCASSIVGAGGPYNEQFFGPGTRLTVL.

J is TRBJ2-1 and V is TRBV29-1; the match to TRBD1 covers 10 bases. With 7 bases clipped from V and 6 bases from J, the junction kept 3 bases outside the gene matches. Germline loops: CDR1 SQVTM, CDR2 ANQGSEA. This CDR3 contains 12 residues. The CDR3 region has the DNA TGCAGCGGCCGGGACAGGGGCAATGAGCAGTTCTTC. Translating it yields CSGRDRGNEQFF.

The rearrangement joins TRBV28 to TRBJ2-2, with D possibly called TRBD1 or TRBD2 (6 bases each). Germline loops: CDR1 MDHEN, CDR2 SYDVKM. Trimming pared 4 bases from V and 7 bases from J, leaving 31 bases between. There are 20 residues in the CDR3. The chain's CDR3 is CASSSPFPHEGGARDGELFF. CDR3 in DNA: TGTGCCAGCAGTTCACCCTTCCCCCATGAGGGGGGCGCCAGGGACGGGGAGCTGTTTTTT.

This chain uses TRBV20-1 with TRBJ2-5; D unresolved. The V and J ends lost 6 bases and 2 bases respectively, with 4 bases between them. Germline loops: CDR1 DFQATT, CDR2 SNEGSKA (reference sequence). CDR3 length equals 10 residues. The CDR3 reads CSANQETQYF. The CDR3 DNA reads as TGCAGTGCAAATCAAGAGACCCAGTACTTC.

This clone was seen once. The rearrangement links TRBV10-3 to TRBJ2-1; no definite D call. CDR3 length: 15 residues. V lost 3 bases and J 2 bases, leaving 11 bases between the germline ends. Germline CDR1 and CDR2: ENHRY and SYGVKD. The CDR3: CAISEKGVPYNEQFF. The CDR3 DNA reads as TGTGCCATCAGTGAAAAGGGTGTCCCCTACAATGAGCAGTTCTTC.

This clone was detected a few times. This chain joins TRBV5-8 and TRBJ1-5, with 8 bases that match TRBD1. The CDR3 contains 15 residues. Trimming removed 5 bases from V and 5 bases from J; junction bases left unmatched: 9. Germline assignment: CDR1 SGHTS and CDR2 YDEGEE. CDR3 coding DNA: TGTGCCAGCAGTAGTGGACAGGGCAGGGATCAGCCCCAGCATTTT. This codes for CASSSGQGRDQPQHF.

The V gene is TRBV6-6, the J gene TRBJ1-6; weak D call: TRBD1 (5 bases). Trimming cost V 6 bases and J 7 bases, with 19 bases left between them. The germline V gene has CDR1 MNHNY and CDR2 SVGAGI (reference sequence). This CDR3 has 16 amino acids. The CDR3 nucleotides are TGTGCCAGCAGCCAAAGCCAGGGCTTCGGGAATTCACCCCTCCACTTT. Translating gives CASSQSQGFGNSPLHF.

This chain connects TRBV6-1 to TRBJ2-1; no definite D call. The CDR3 length is 16 residues. Germline V gene sequence: CDR1 MNHNS, CDR2 SASEGT. The V end was cut by 2 bases, the J end by 1 base, with 12 bases between. The CDR3 bases are TGTGCCAGCAGTGAACAGCCTTCCAGTTCCTACAATGAGCAGTTCTTC. This encodes CASSEQPSSSYNEQFF.

The chain has TRBV4-1 and TRBJ2-4, with 8 bases lining up with TRBD1. V gave up 0 bases and J gave up 1 base; unmatched junction bases: 8. The CDR3 is made up of 18 amino acids. Per germline, CDR1 MGHRA and CDR2 YSYEKL. The CDR3 DNA follows: TGCGCCAGCAGCCAAGATCAGGGGGCCAGGGTGGCCAAAAACATTCAGTACTTC. It translates to CASSQDQGARVAKNIQYF.

This clone occurred a few times. The genes are TRBV19 and TRBJ1-5, with a possible D match to TRBD1 (6 bases). V was pared by 10 bases and J by 0 bases, with 16 bases between. Germline lookup yields CDR1 LNHDA and CDR2 SQIVND (reference sequence). The length of the CDR3 is 15 residues. The CDR3 sequence is CAISKQGNSNQPQHF. The CDR3 DNA sequence: TGTGCCATCTCAAAACAGGGAAATAGCAATCAGCCCCAGCATTTT.

V is TRBV6-4 and J is TRBJ2-1, with 11 bases fitting TRBD2. CDR1 is MRHNA, CDR2 SNTAGT, per germline. The ends lost 6 bases at V and 7 bases at J; junction bases unmatched: 8. The CDR3 consists of 15 residues. Written as DNA, the CDR3 is TGTGCCAGCAGCTCCACTAGCGGGAGAGGAAATGAGCAGTTCTTC. Its protein is CASSSTSGRGNEQFF.

This clone appeared a few times. One end of the junction is discordant with germline, which a read error may explain. The chain employs TRBV9 and TRBJ1-2; 7 bases map to TRBD1. The CDR3 has 17 residues. From germline, CDR1 is SGDLS and CDR2 YYNGEE. The CDR3 DNA sequence: TGTGCCAGCAGCGTAGACCCTACTCGGGACAGCACATATGGCTACGCCTTC. Protein sequence: CASSVDPTRDSTYGYAF.

CDR3 bases: TGCGCCAGCAGCCAGGGACAGGGGGCTGGCTATGGCTACACCTTC. It specifies CASSQGQGAGYGYTF. The J gene is TRBJ1-2, the V gene TRBV4-1, with 12 bases lining up with TRBD1. Germline CDR1 and CDR2: MGHRA and YSYEKL. J was trimmed by 4 bases and V by 3 bases; bases with no gene match: 3. CDR3 size: 15 residues.

The chain combines TRBV5-1 with TRBJ2-5; D may match TRBD1 or TRBD2 (6 bases each). The germline CDR1 and CDR2 sequences are SGHRS and YFSETQ. Trimming removed 4 bases from V and 4 bases from J, with 17 bases in between. The CDR3 consists of 15 residues. The CDR3 region has the DNA TGCGCCAGCAGCGAGCCGTTTTCGGGGGCAGAGACCCAGTACTTC. Its translation: CASSEPFSGAETQYF. The full variable domain, its missing parts supplied by reference TRBV5-1 and TRBJ2-5, is KAGVTQTPRYLIKTRGQQVTLSCSPISGHRSVSWYQQTPGQGLQFLFEYFSETQRNKGNFPGRFSGRQFSNSRSEMNVSTLELGDSALYLCASSEPFSGAETQYFGPGTRLLVL.

The rearrangement joins TRBV10-3 to TRBJ1-2; the match to TRBD1 covers 7 bases. CDR1 is ENHRY and CDR2 is SYGVKD in the germline V gene. This CDR3 region has 15 residues. J gave up 5 bases and V 4 bases, and 10 bases lay outside the gene matches. The CDR3 sequence is CAISALAGTAYGYTF. The CDR3 region has the DNA TGTGCCATCAGTGCATTGGCAGGGACAGCGTATGGCTACACCTTC.

The chain employs TRBV19 and TRBJ1-2; D gene unclear. This CDR3 has 14 amino acids. V lost 10 bases and J lost 3, with 18 bases in between. Per the germline V gene, CDR1 is LNHDA and CDR2 is SQIVND (reference sequence). CDR3 nucleotides: TGTGCCACCCCCGGGCCCGGGAACGACTATGGCTACACCTTC. It translates to CATPGPGNDYGYTF.

This clone has only a few counts. DNA for the CDR3: TGTGCCAGCAGCCTAGACCGGGACAGGGGGCGCGAGCAGTACTTC. It codes for CASSLDRDRGREQYF. The chain carries TRBV7-3 and TRBJ2-7; 12 bases line up with TRBD1. Per germline, CDR1 SGHTA and CDR2 FQGTGA. Trimming cost V 5 bases and J 6 bases; bases outside gene matches: 8. The CDR3 totals 15 residues.